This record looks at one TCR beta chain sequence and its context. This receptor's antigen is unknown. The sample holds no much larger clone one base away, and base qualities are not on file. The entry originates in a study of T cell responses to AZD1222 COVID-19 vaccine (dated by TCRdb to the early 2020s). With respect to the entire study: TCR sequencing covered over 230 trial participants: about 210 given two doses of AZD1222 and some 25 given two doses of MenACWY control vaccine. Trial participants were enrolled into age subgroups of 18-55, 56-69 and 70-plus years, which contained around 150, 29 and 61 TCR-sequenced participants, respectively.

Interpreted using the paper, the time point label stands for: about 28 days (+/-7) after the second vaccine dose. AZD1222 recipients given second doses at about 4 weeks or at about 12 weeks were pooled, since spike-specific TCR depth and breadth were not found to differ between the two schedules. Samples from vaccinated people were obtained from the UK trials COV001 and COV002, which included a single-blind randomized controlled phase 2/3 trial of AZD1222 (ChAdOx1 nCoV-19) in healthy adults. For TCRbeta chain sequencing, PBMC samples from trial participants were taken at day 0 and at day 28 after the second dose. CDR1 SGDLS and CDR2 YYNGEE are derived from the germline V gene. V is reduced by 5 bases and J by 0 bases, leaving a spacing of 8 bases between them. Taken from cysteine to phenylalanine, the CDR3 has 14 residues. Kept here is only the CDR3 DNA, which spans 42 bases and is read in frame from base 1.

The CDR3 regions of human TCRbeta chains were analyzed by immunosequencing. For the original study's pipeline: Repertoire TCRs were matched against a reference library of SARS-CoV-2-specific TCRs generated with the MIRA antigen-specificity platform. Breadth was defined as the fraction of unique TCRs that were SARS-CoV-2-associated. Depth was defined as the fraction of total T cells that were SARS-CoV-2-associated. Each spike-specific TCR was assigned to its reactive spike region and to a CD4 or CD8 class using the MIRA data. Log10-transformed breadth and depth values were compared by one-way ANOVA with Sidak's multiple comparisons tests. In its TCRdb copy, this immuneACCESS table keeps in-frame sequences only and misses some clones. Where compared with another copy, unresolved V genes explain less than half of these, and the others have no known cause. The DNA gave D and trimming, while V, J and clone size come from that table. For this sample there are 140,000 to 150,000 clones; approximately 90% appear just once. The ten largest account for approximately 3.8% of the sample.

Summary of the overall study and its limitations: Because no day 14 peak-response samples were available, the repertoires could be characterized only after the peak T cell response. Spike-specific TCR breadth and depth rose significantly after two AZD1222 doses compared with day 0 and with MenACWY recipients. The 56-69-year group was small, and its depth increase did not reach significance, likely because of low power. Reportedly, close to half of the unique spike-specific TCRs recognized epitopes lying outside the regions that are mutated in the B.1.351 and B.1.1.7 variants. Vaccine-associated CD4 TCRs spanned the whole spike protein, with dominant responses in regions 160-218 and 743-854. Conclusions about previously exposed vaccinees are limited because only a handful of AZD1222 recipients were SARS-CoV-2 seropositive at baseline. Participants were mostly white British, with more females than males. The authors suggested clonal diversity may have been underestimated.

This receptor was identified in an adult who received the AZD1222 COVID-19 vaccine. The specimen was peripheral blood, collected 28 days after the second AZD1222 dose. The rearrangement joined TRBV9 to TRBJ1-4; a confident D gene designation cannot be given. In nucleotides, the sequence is TGTGCCAGCAGTAGGGAGACAACTAATGAAAAACTGTTTTTT. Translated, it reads CASSRETTNEKLFF.